This T cell receptor (beta chain) comes out of a study of cytomegalovirus exposure and HLA in healthy donors. Points from the study as a whole: Accurate HLA-A and HLA-B prediction from TCR beta sequences was reported for most subjects. The study dropped some indistinguishable V segments, TRBV6-2 and TRBV6-3 among them.

Both 60 Vbeta primers and 13 Jbeta primers went into the PCR. Measured with immunoSEQ multiplex PCR; TCRdb has only the in-frame clones, and not every one. The sample records roughly 120,000 clones, approximately 76% being singletons. For this clone: As yet, its antigen is unknown.

This CDR3 spans 12 amino acids. In germline, CDR1 is MDHEN, CDR2 SYDVKM. Unmatched junction bases numbered 4, after V lost 11 bases and J lost 4 bases. The TCR comes from a man aged 40-55 years in good health and CMV-seronegative. The sample was PBMCs. V and J are TRBV28 and TRBJ2-2; TRBD2 matches at 7 bases. CDR3 protein: CALRGFTGELFF. Written as DNA, the CDR3 is TGTGCCTTGCGGGGGTTCACCGGGGAGCTGTTTTTT. Based on the CDR3 plus reference TRBV28 and TRBJ2-2, the full variable domain is DVKVTQSSRYLVKRTGEKVFLECVQDMDHENMFWYRQDPGLGLRLIYFSYDVKMKEKGDIPEGYSVSREKKERFSLILESASTNQTSMYLCALRGFTGELFFGEGSRLTVL.